Included here is one T cell receptor (beta chain) sequence, with context. Each bulk PBMC sample had roughly 400 ng DNA loaded. Measured with immunoSEQ multiplex PCR; TCRdb has only the in-frame clones, and not every one. The sample holds almost 15,000 clones, 92% seen once. The time point: week 3, after first cycle of checkpoint inhibitor. Germline lookup yields CDR1 LNHDA and CDR2 SQIVND (reference sequence). J lost 4 bases, V lost 9 bases, and 15 bases had no gene match. CDR3 length: 17 amino acids. The data derive from a study of blood T cell dynamics during melanoma immunotherapy. The receptor comes from a human donor with melanoma. The sample here was blood, taken from a patient treated with checkpoint blockade. The V call is TRBV19, the J call TRBJ1-2, with 12 bases lining up with TRBD1. The CDR3 here is CASSYRDRGPRGYGYTF. The DNA of the CDR3 is TGTGCCAGCTCATACCGGGACAGGGGGCCCCGGGGCTATGGCTACACCTTC.